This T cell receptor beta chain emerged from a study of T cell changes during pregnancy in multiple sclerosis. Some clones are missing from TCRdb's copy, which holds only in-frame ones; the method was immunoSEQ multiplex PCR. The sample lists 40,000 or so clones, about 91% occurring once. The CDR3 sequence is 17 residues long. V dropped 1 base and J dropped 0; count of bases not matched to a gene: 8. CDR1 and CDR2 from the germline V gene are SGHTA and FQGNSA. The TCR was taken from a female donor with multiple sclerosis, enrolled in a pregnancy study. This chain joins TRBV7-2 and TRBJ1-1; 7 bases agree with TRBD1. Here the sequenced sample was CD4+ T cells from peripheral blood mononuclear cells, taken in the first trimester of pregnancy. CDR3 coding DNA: TGTGCCAGCAGCTTAGATGGGACAGCCTCTATGAACACTGAAGCTTTCTTT. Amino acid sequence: CASSLDGTASMNTEAFF.